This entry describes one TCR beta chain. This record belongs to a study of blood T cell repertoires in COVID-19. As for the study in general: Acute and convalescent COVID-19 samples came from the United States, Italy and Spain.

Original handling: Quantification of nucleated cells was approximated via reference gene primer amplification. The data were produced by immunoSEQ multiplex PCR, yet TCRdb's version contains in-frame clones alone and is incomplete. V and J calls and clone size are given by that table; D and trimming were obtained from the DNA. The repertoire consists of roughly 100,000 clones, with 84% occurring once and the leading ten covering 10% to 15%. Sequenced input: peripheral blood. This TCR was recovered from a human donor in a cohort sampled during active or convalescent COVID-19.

In nucleotides, the CDR3 is TGCGCCAGCAGCTCCACGACTAGCGGGGGTTCAGATACGCAGTATTTT. Its protein product is CASSSTTSGGSDTQYF. V gene TRBV5-1 combines with J gene TRBJ2-3; TRBD2 matches 12 bases. Germline V gene lookup returns CDR1 SGHRS and CDR2 YFSETQ. The J segment lost 4 bases and the V segment lost 3 bases, leaving 6 bases of the junction unmatched. The CDR3 length is 16 residues.